This T cell receptor (beta chain) is from a study of cytomegalovirus exposure and HLA in healthy donors. Study outcomes and limitations: It was around 160 TCR beta chains that were listed as cytomegalovirus-associated. Subsequent analysis of the approximately 110 validation repertoires found a tendency for first-cohort TCR clusters to co-occur.

On this clone itself: The antigen remains undetermined.

Germline V gene lookup returns CDR1 LNHNV and CDR2 YYDKDF (reference sequence). CDR3 length: 15 amino acids. Trimming cost V 1 base and J 1 base, with 10 bases left between them. It was the approximately 110-subject validation cohort, separate from the roughly 700-subject first cohort, to which the donors belonged. The method was immunoSEQ multiplex PCR; TCRdb's version includes in-frame clones alone and lacks a portion of them. The table includes about 130,000 clones, around 94% detected once. The chain links TRBV15 to TRBJ1-1; D call uncertain. The sample comprised PBMCs. The clonotype comes from a woman aged 18-35 years in good health and CMV-seronegative. The CDR3 loop is CATSRVATQNTEAFF. The CDR3 coding sequence is TGTGCCACCAGCAGAGTGGCCACCCAGAACACTGAAGCTTTCTTT. The entire variable domain, with the rest obtained from reference TRBV15 and TRBJ1-1, is as follows: DAMVIQNPRYQVTQFGKPVTLSCSQTLNHNVMYWYQQKSSQAPKLLFHYYDKDFNNEADTPDNFQSRRPNTSFCFLDIRSPGLGDTAMYLCATSRVATQNTEAFFGQGTRLTVV.